One and the same sample provided the 9 T cell receptor beta chains below, sequenced in a study of Graves' ophthalmopathy and Graves' hyperthyroidism. Amplification targeted the TCR beta CDR3 regions, with RNA transcripts as the source material. HTBI-primed first-round RT-PCR preceded second-round multiplex PCR. MiXCR, applied by TCRdb to the multiplex PCR reads, yields one record per CDR3 protein. The table includes hundreds of thousands of distinct CDR3 sequences, 22% detected once. The specimen was peripheral blood. These receptors were collected from a young woman with stable Graves' hyperthyroidism. Some clones in this sample may be carry-over from other donors' samples.

This clonotype was recorded many times. V and J are TRBV6-5 and TRBJ1-2; 7 positions match TRBD1. Germline V gene data show CDR1 as MNHEY and CDR2 as SVGAGI. The CDR3 sequence is 15 residues long. J gave up 1 base and V 5 bases, and 7 bases lay outside the gene matches. The CDR3 DNA reads as TGTGCCAGCAGTACAGCACAGGGGAATAACTATGGCTACACCTTC. Protein: CASSTAQGNNYGYTF.

J is TRBJ2-2 and V is TRBV19, with 10 positions matching TRBD1. V lost 2 bases to trimming and J lost 5 bases; unmatched junction nucleotides: 2. Germline V gene data show CDR1 as LNHDA and CDR2 as SQIVND (reference sequence). The CDR3 totals 15 residues. The CDR3: CASSISGQGTGELFF. CDR3 nucleotide sequence: TGTGCCAGTAGTATATCGGGACAGGGGACCGGGGAGCTGTTTTTT.

This chain connects TRBV10-3 to TRBJ1-5; TRBD1 agrees at 8 bases. The CDR3 is 13 amino acids. J lost 5 bases, V lost 10 bases, and 7 bases had no gene match. CDR1 is ENHRY and CDR2 is SYGVKD in the germline V gene. For the CDR3, the DNA is TGTGCCACCGTCCCGGGACAGGATCAGCCCCAGCATTTT. It translates to CATVPGQDQPQHF.

This chain uses TRBV4-1 with TRBJ1-6, with D hard to call. V lost 4 bases to trimming and J lost 10 bases, with 11 bases between them. This CDR3 has 13 residues. Per the germline V gene, CDR1 is MGHRA and CDR2 is YSYEKL. CDR3 region: CASSPDGRSPLHF. In DNA, the CDR3 is TGCGCCAGCAGCCCCGATGGGCGGTCACCCCTCCACTTT.

This clonotype was picked up many times. CDR3 sequence (DNA): TGTGCCAGCAGTTTAGATGGTGCTGGGAATCAGCCCCAGCATTTT. Encoded protein: CASSLDGAGNQPQHF. The rearrangement joins TRBV12-3 or TRBV12-4 to TRBJ1-5; D uncertain. CDR3 size: 15 residues. V lost 1 base, J lost 4 bases, and 11 bases lay in between.

This clonotype appeared many times. The gene calls are TRBV12-3 or TRBV12-4 and TRBJ1-5; no clear D. Between the trimmed V and J ends, which lost 1 base and 4 bases, there was a span of 8 bases. The CDR3 extends over 14 amino acids. CDR3 residues: CASSLGITNQPQHF. In DNA form, the CDR3 reads TGTGCCAGCAGTTTAGGAATCACTAATCAGCCCCAGCATTTT.

This clonotype was found a few times. This chain connects TRBV6-1 to TRBJ1-2; 9 nucleotides line up with TRBD1. From germline, CDR1 is MNHNS and CDR2 SASEGT. V lost 7 bases to trimming and J lost 3 bases; unmatched junction nucleotides: 6. CDR3 length: 14 amino acids. CDR3 loop: CASTRDRADYGYTF. CDR3 in DNA: TGTGCCAGCACCCGGGACAGGGCGGACTATGGCTACACCTTC.

At least ten counts were recorded for this clonotype. V and J are TRBV7-2 and TRBJ1-6, with D hard to call. Germline V gene sequence: CDR1 SGHTA, CDR2 FQGNSA. V was cut by 5 bases and J by 7 bases, with 6 bases left in between. This CDR3 has 12 residues. For the CDR3, the DNA is TGTGCCAGCAGCCCTAGAAATTCACCCCTCCACTTT. This translates into CASSPRNSPLHF.

Many counts were recorded for this clonotype. This chain's CDR3 is CASSVVRGGTGFANTEAFF. The CDR3 region has the DNA TGTGCCAGCAGCGTAGTTCGAGGCGGGACAGGGTTTGCGAACACTGAAGCTTTCTTT. The V gene is TRBV9, the J gene TRBJ1-1, with 9 bases identical to TRBD1. CDR3 size: 19 residues. Germline V CDR1 and CDR2: SGDLS, YYNGEE. V shed 0 bases and J 1 base; nucleotides not matched to a gene: 13.